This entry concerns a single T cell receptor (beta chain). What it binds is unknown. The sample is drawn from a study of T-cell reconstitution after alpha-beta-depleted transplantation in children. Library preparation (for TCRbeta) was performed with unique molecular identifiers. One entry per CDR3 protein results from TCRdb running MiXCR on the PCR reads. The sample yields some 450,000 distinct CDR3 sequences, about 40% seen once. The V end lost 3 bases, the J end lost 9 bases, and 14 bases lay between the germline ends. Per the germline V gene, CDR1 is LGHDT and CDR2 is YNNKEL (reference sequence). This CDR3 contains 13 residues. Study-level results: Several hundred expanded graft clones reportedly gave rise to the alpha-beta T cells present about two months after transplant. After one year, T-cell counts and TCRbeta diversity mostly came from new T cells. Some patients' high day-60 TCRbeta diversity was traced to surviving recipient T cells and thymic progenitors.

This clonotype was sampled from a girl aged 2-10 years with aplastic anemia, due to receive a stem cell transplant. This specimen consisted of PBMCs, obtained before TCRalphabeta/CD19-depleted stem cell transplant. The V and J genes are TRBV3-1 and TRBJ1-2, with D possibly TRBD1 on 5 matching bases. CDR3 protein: CASSQVQGYRYTF. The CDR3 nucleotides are TGTGCCAGCAGCCAGGTTCAGGGATATCGCTACACCTTC.